This T cell receptor beta chain was identified during a study of cytomegalovirus exposure and HLA in healthy donors. Study-wide context: Within the Caucasian-associated ancestry cluster were roughly 81% of the roughly 400 genotyped donors.

Germline values: CDR1 MNHEY, CDR2 SVGAGI. The CDR3 is 14 residues long. Trimming took 4 bases from V and 4 from J, leaving 11 bases between them. The study's findings and limits: The records held CMV serostatus as the only immune exposure information. Per a later analysis, 15,000 to 20,000 TCR beta sequences showed association with HLA alleles at 0.05 false discovery rate.

The donors, nominally healthy at sampling, likely had unrecorded immune exposures. In the PCR, 60 Vbeta and 13 Jbeta primers were used. Sequenced by immunoSEQ multiplex PCR; TCRdb stores in-frame clones only, minus some. The sample contains more than 85,000 clones, 65% to 80% of which appear only once. A note on this clone: The antigen is unknown.

This chain connects TRBV6-5 to TRBJ2-1; maybe TRBD1 (5 bases). Sample: PBMCs. The sequence derives from a woman aged 55-75 years in good health and CMV-seropositive. The CDR3 sequence is CASSFQTAYNEQFF. The CDR3 DNA is TGTGCCAGCAGTTTCCAGACAGCTTACAATGAGCAGTTCTTC.